This entry features one TCR beta chain sequence. Its antigen is as yet unknown. This specimen comes from a study of T cell responses to AZD1222 COVID-19 vaccine. Repertoires were generated with immunoSEQ multiplex PCR, while TCRdb's copy carries only in-frame clones and drops some. Here the sample spans 25,000 to 35,000 clones, about nine tenths being singletons. Study-wide results and caveats: Most donors were white British, females outnumbered males, and clonal diversity was possibly underestimated.

The CDR3 has 15 amino acids. Germline V lookup: CDR1 SGHAT, CDR2 FQNNGV. With 5 bases removed from V and 6 bases from J, the gap between germline ends came to 19 bases. V gene TRBV11-2 combines with J gene TRBJ1-1; the D is unclear. The specimen was peripheral blood, collected on day 0 of AZD1222 vaccination. The clonotype originates from an adult in good health. CDR3: CASSIKKGRIPEAFF. CDR3 nucleotide sequence: TGTGCCAGCAGCATCAAAAAAGGGAGAATTCCTGAAGCTTTCTTT. The whole variable domain, filled in from reference TRBV11-2 and TRBJ1-1, reads EAGVAQSPRYKIIEKRQSVAFWCNPISGHATLYWYQQILGQGPKLLIQFQNNGVVDDSQLPKDRFSAERLKGVDSTLKIQPAKLEDSAVYLCASSIKKGRIPEAFFGQGTRLTVV.